This TCR beta chain originates from a study of shared clonotypes between healthy human individuals. Trimming stripped 0 bases from V and 7 bases from J, with 18 bases between. The CDR3 sequence is 16 residues long. Germline-derived CDR1 and CDR2 are SGHDN and FVKESK. As processed by the authors: Junction-only immunoSEQ sequences carried no quality scores, so filtering differed. Data came from immunoSEQ multiplex PCR; TCRdb stores just in-frame clones and leaves some out. D and trimming come from the DNA, and the V and J calls and clone size come from that table. The data show about 1.5 million clones, with 96% seen just once and 1.2% held by the top ten.

Sequencing was done on a sample of naive CD4+ T cells sorted from blood. The sample's subset: CD45RA+ positively selected. This chain connects TRBV14 to TRBJ1-2, with a weak D call TRBD1 (5 bases). The sequence was obtained from a man under 40 in good health. The CDR3 protein is CASSQDPSPGRGGYTF. CDR3 DNA: TGTGCCAGCAGCCAAGATCCCTCACCAGGGCGCGGTGGCTACACCTTC.